The 32 T cell receptor beta chains listed next were all sequenced from one sample in a study of T-cell memory formation after mild COVID-19. TCRdb processed the 5' RACE reads anew with MiXCR; each CDR3 protein has one entry. Altogether approximately 340,000 distinct CDR3 sequences are present, under 15% being singletons, with the ten largest covering over 20%. Sequenced: PBMCs or a T cell subset sorted from them (not recorded which). The source of these receptors is a young man who had mild COVID-19 (a few samples of this study predate the infection). Cell type and time point are not known.

The chain has TRBV20-1 and TRBJ2-3, with 7 nucleotides matching TRBD2. V gave up 0 bases and J gave up 12 bases; unmatched junction bases: 6. Per germline, CDR1 DFQATT and CDR2 SNEGSKA (reference sequence). This CDR3 region has 12 residues. The CDR3 reads CSARDPGGGQYF. The CDR3 nucleotides read TGCAGTGCTAGAGATCCGGGGGGAGGCCAGTATTTT.

This clonotype was seen only a few times. V and J are TRBV7-2 and TRBJ2-1; 16 nucleotides align to TRBD2. With 3 bases clipped from V and 7 bases from J, the junction kept 6 bases outside the gene matches. The CDR3 totals 17 residues. Germline CDR1 and CDR2: SGHTA and FQGNSA. The CDR3 DNA follows: TGTGCCAGCAGCTTCTCCGGGACTAGCGGGGGGGTAAATGAGCAGTTCTTC. Its translation: CASSFSGTSGGVNEQFF.

V usage is TRBV20-1 and J usage is TRBJ1-2, with 7 bases fitting TRBD1. CDR1 is DFQATT and CDR2 is SNEGSKA in the germline V gene (reference sequence). CDR3 length: 13 amino acids. V lost 3 bases to trimming and J lost 4 bases; unmatched junction nucleotides: 5. The CDR3: CSASATGSYGYTF. CDR3 nucleotides: TGCAGTGCTAGTGCGACAGGGTCCTATGGCTACACCTTC.

In DNA, the CDR3 is TGTGCCAGCAGTGAAATGGGGCAGGGCGGCGGGGAGCTGTTTTTT. It yields the protein CASSEMGQGGGELFF. The V gene is TRBV6-1, the J gene TRBJ2-2, with TRBD1 as a possible D gene (5 bases). The germline V gene has CDR1 MNHNS and CDR2 SASEGT. Between the trimmed V and J ends, which lost 2 bases and 7 bases, there was a span of 14 bases. CDR3 length: 15 amino acids.

This sequence joins TRBV7-3 and TRBJ2-1, with 7 bases identical to TRBD2. Losses at the gene ends were 1 base for V and 8 bases for J; bases not matched to a gene: 2. The V gene's germline CDR1 is SGHTA and CDR2 FQGTGA. The CDR3 spans 13 residues. This chain's CDR3 is CASSLSAGDEQFF. The CDR3 bases are TGTGCCAGCAGCTTAAGTGCGGGGGATGAGCAGTTCTTC.

This clonotype was picked up a small number of times. This rearrangement joins TRBV2 to TRBJ2-3, with TRBD1 matching 7 bases. This CDR3 region has 12 residues. Germline CDR1 and CDR2: SNHLY and FYNNEI. The J segment lost 7 bases and the V segment lost 5 bases, leaving 3 bases of the junction unmatched. DNA of the CDR3: TGTGCCAGCAGTCCCAGGGGGTATACGCAGTATTTT. It specifies CASSPRGYTQYF.

This clonotype was detected ten times or more. The V gene is TRBV12-3 or TRBV12-4, the J gene TRBJ2-7, with 12 bases matching TRBD2. V was pared by 6 bases and J by 7 bases, with 10 bases of the junction left unmatched. The CDR3 totals 15 residues. CDR3 residues: CASSQPLAGGREQYF. CDR3 nucleotides: TGTGCCAGCAGCCAGCCACTAGCGGGGGGTCGTGAGCAGTACTTC.

Written as DNA, the CDR3 is TGTGCCAGCAGTTACTCGGCTAGCCGAGAGACCCAGTACTTC. Encoded protein: CASSYSASRETQYF. The chain joins TRBV6-2 or TRBV6-3 to TRBJ2-5; D might be TRBD2 (5 bases). The CDR3 covers 14 residues. V gave up 0 bases and J gave up 4 bases, with 9 bases separating them. The germline V gene encodes CDR1 MNHEY and CDR2 SVGEGT.

The rearrangement joins TRBV5-1 to TRBJ2-5; 7 nucleotides agree with TRBD1. This CDR3 has 15 residues. Germline CDR1 reads SGHRS; CDR2 reads YFSETQ. The trim removed 6 bases at V and 7 bases at J, leaving 15 bases unmatched. CDR3 bases: TGCGCCAGCACCGCATATCTAGGGGACAGAGGGACCCAGTACTTC. Translation gives CASTAYLGDRGTQYF.

This clonotype appeared a few times. J is TRBJ2-5 and V is TRBV4-3; a weak D match, TRBD1 (6 bases). CDR3 length equals 15 residues. The V end was cut by 7 bases, the J end by 3 bases, with 18 bases between. The V gene's germline CDR1 is LGHNA and CDR2 YSLEER. The DNA for the CDR3 is TGCGCCAGCACACTTCAGGCGGACAGAGAAGAGACCCAGTACTTC. Amino acid sequence: CASTLQADREETQYF.

The chain carries TRBV15 and TRBJ2-1; possibly TRBD1 for D (6 bases). V was trimmed by 1 base and J by 5 bases, leaving 12 bases between them. Germline loops: CDR1 LNHNV, CDR2 YYDKDF (reference sequence). This CDR3 spans 15 amino acids. The CDR3 sequence is CATSRVRQVDNEQFF. DNA for the CDR3: TGTGCCACCAGCAGAGTCAGACAGGTGGACAATGAGCAGTTCTTC.

The chain is built from TRBV7-2 and TRBJ2-5, with TRBD2 matching over 14 bases. This CDR3 contains 16 residues. J was trimmed by 5 bases and V by 5 bases; bases with no gene match: 7. The germline V gene encodes CDR1 SGHTA and CDR2 FQGNSA. This CDR3 reads CASSVTSGGASETQYF. CDR3 nucleotides: TGTGCCAGCAGCGTGACTAGCGGGGGGGCCTCGGAGACCCAGTACTTC.

In this sample, this clonotype turned up a few times. This chain connects TRBV6-5 to TRBJ2-2; D is unresolved. Germline CDR1 is MNHEY and CDR2 is SVGAGI. Trimming left V 5 bases short and J 6 bases short, with 19 bases between. This CDR3 is built from 16 residues. CDR3 region: CASSGYFRRSPGELFF. DNA for the CDR3: TGTGCCAGCAGTGGGTACTTTAGAAGATCCCCCGGGGAGCTGTTTTTT.

The chain employs TRBV10-3 and TRBJ2-1; 9 bases are shared with TRBD2. The CDR3 consists of 14 residues. Germline CDR1 ENHRY, CDR2 SYGVKD. The trim removed 9 bases at V and 5 bases at J, leaving 8 bases unmatched. The CDR3 DNA follows: TGTGCCATAAGAAGACTAGCGGAACACAATGAGCAGTTCTTC. Encoded protein: CAIRRLAEHNEQFF.

The CDR3: CSAALLEGQFF. The CDR3 nucleotides are TGCAGTGCTGCCCTTTTAGAGGGGCAGTTCTTC. The rearrangement links TRBV20-1 to TRBJ2-1, with TRBD2 as a possible D gene (5 bases). The V and J ends lost 5 bases and 12 bases respectively, with 14 bases between them. This CDR3 has 11 amino acids. Germline CDR1 reads DFQATT; CDR2 reads SNEGSKA (reference sequence).

The genes are TRBV18 and TRBJ2-5; 10 bases are shared with TRBD1. With 6 bases clipped from V and 5 bases from J, the junction kept 12 bases outside the gene matches. This CDR3 has 16 amino acids. Germline CDR1 is KGHSH and CDR2 is LQKENI. In DNA, the CDR3 is TGTGCCAGCTCCCGAGAGAATTTGGACAGGGGGGAGACCCAGTACTTC. It translates to CASSRENLDRGETQYF. Combining the CDR3 with reference TRBV18 and TRBJ2-5 gives the whole variable domain NAGVMQNPRHLVRRRGQEARLRCSPMKGHSHVYWYRQLPEEGLKFMVYLQKENIIDESGMPKERFSAEFPKEGPSILRIQQVVRGDSAAYFCASSRENLDRGETQYFGPGTRLLVL.

This clonotype has more than one count but fewer than ten. The gene calls are TRBV7-9 and TRBJ1-1, with D unresolved. The V and J ends lost 1 base and 6 bases respectively, with 15 bases between them. The CDR3 has 15 amino acids. Germline assignment: CDR1 SEHNR and CDR2 FQNEAQ (reference sequence). CDR3 sequence reads: CASSLGRRDGAEAFF. CDR3 coding DNA: TGTGCCAGCAGCTTAGGACGACGGGATGGGGCTGAAGCTTTCTTT.

This chain joins TRBV19 and TRBJ1-1, with D perhaps matching TRBD1 (6 bases). The CDR3 has 14 amino acids. With 7 bases removed from V and 1 base from J, the gap between germline ends came to 13 bases. The germline gives CDR1 LNHDA, CDR2 SQIVND (reference sequence). The CDR3 is CASNPGTWNTEAFF. The CDR3 nucleotides read TGTGCCAGTAATCCCGGGACATGGAACACTGAAGCTTTCTTT.

This clonotype was counted between two and nine times. The chain uses TRBV5-6 and TRBJ2-7; 8 bases map to TRBD1. CDR1 and CDR2 from the germline V gene are SGHDT and YYEEEE. J was trimmed by 8 bases and V by 5 bases; bases with no gene match: 6. This CDR3 comprises 12 residues. The CDR3 DNA sequence: TGTGCCAGCAGTTGGGGCAGGGGGCAGCAGTACGTC. Encoded protein: CASSWGRGQQYV.

This clonotype was detected a few times. The rearrangement links TRBV6-5 to TRBJ2-7; D is possibly TRBD2 (6 bases). Germline V gives CDR1 MNHEY, CDR2 SVGAGI. The CDR3 covers 14 residues. V was shortened by 4 bases and J by 3 bases, with 13 bases between the two germline ends. The CDR3 loop is CASSLGGRIYEQYF. The CDR3 DNA reads as TGTGCCAGCAGTTTGGGAGGTCGAATCTACGAGCAGTACTTC.

This clonotype was counted a few times. The chain couples TRBV30 to TRBJ2-7, with D possibly TRBD1 on 5 matching bases. The CDR3 spans 13 residues. V was pared by 5 bases and J by 5 bases, with 16 bases between. CDR1 and CDR2 from the germline V gene are GTSNPN and SVGIG (reference sequence). This CDR3 reads CAWEDRISDEQYF. The DNA for the CDR3 is TGTGCCTGGGAAGACAGAATATCCGACGAGCAGTACTTC.

This clonotype was seen a handful of times. CDR3 region: CASLGTSIYEQYV. Here the CDR3 DNA reads TGTGCCAGCTTGGGGACATCAATCTACGAGCAGTACGTC. The genes are TRBV6-2 or TRBV6-3 and TRBJ2-7; D perhaps matches TRBD1 (6 bases). The V gene lost 8 bases and the J gene lost 3 bases, with 14 bases spanning the gap. CDR1 and CDR2 from the germline V gene are MNHEY and SVGEGT. CDR3 size: 13 residues.

The chain joins TRBV6-6 to TRBJ2-1; tentatively, D is TRBD1 (7 bases). This CDR3 has 14 residues. Germline V lookup: CDR1 MNHNY, CDR2 SVGAGI (reference sequence). Trimming cost V 8 bases and J 8 bases, with 19 bases left between them. Here the CDR3 reads CASGRGTDIDEQFF. The CDR3 region has the DNA TGTGCCAGCGGACGGGGGACAGACATCGATGAGCAGTTCTTC.

This sequence joins TRBV5-1 and TRBJ2-1, with TRBD1 identical over 10 bases. J was trimmed by 8 bases and V by 5 bases; bases with no gene match: 7. The CDR3 is 14 residues long. The germline CDR1 and CDR2 sequences are SGHRS and YFSETQ. The CDR3 loop is CASRTGGGWDEQFF. The CDR3 nucleotides are TGCGCCAGCAGGACAGGGGGCGGTTGGGATGAGCAGTTCTTC. Drawing the rest from reference TRBV5-1 and TRBJ2-1, the complete variable domain is KAGVTQTPRYLIKTRGQQVTLSCSPISGHRSVSWYQQTPGQGLQFLFEYFSETQRNKGNFPGRFSGRQFSNSRSEMNVSTLELGDSALYLCASRTGGGWDEQFFGPGTRLTVL.

The DNA of the CDR3 is TGTGCCAGCAGTAAACCCCAACAGGGAAAGGCCTCCTACAATGAGCAGTTCTTC. Translated: CASSKPQQGKASYNEQFF. The chain combines TRBV6-6 with TRBJ2-1; tentatively, D is TRBD1 (6 bases). CDR1 is MNHNY and CDR2 is SVGAGI in the germline V gene (reference sequence). V was shortened by 5 bases and J by 0 bases, with 20 bases between the two germline ends. This CDR3 is 18 amino acids long.

This sequence joins TRBV29-1 and TRBJ2-2; possible D gene TRBD1, 6 bases. Deletions cut 8 bases from V and 0 bases from J, with 10 bases between. The CDR3 covers 13 residues. The V gene's germline CDR1 is SQVTM and CDR2 ANQGSEA. The DNA of the CDR3 is TGCAGCAGTACAGGGACGAACACCGGGGAGCTGTTTTTT. It is translated as CSSTGTNTGELFF.

This clonotype was observed a few times. V is TRBV10-3 and J is TRBJ2-7; 9 nucleotides match TRBD1. This CDR3 region has 14 residues. Germline assignment: CDR1 ENHRY and CDR2 SYGVKD. J gave up 6 bases and V 5 bases, and 8 bases lay outside the gene matches. The CDR3 nucleotides are TGTGCCATCAGTCAAAGGACAGGGGAGTCCGAGCAGTACGTC. This gives the protein CAISQRTGESEQYV.

This clonotype was seen at least ten times. The chain links TRBV20-1 to TRBJ1-6; D not resolved. The CDR3 runs to 14 residues. The V end was cut by 3 bases, the J end by 0 bases, with 6 bases between. Germline CDR1 DFQATT, CDR2 SNEGSKA (reference sequence). The chain's CDR3 is CSASPSSYNSPLHF. CDR3 nucleotide sequence: TGCAGTGCTAGCCCCAGCTCCTATAATTCACCCCTCCACTTT.

This rearrangement joins TRBV20-1 to TRBJ2-2; D remains unclear. The V end was cut by 3 bases, the J end by 4 bases, with 12 bases between. The CDR3 extends over 14 amino acids. Germline assignment: CDR1 DFQATT and CDR2 SNEGSKA (reference sequence). The CDR3 here is CSASASSGTGELFF. Written as DNA, the CDR3 is TGCAGTGCTAGTGCCAGCAGTGGCACCGGGGAGCTGTTTTTT.

This clonotype was seen a few times. V gene TRBV20-1 combines with J gene TRBJ2-1, with 8 bases matching TRBD2. V lost 6 bases, J lost 2 bases, and 6 bases stayed unmatched. CDR1 is DFQATT and CDR2 is SNEGSKA in the germline V gene (reference sequence). This CDR3 has 14 residues. CDR3 residues: CSAKRGGPYNEQFF. The CDR3 coding sequence is TGCAGTGCCAAACGGGGGGGCCCCTACAATGAGCAGTTCTTC.

This clonotype was seen a handful of times. This sequence joins TRBV29-1 and TRBJ1-1; a weak D match, TRBD1 (5 bases). V gave up 4 bases and J gave up 4 bases, with 10 bases separating them. Germline values: CDR1 SQVTM, CDR2 ANQGSEA. CDR3 length: 12 amino acids. CDR3 nucleotide sequence: TGCAGCGTTGGGGGCGTCGGCACTGAAGCTTTCTTT. Protein sequence: CSVGGVGTEAFF.

This chain connects TRBV5-1 to TRBJ2-2; either TRBD1 or TRBD2 may fit D (6 bases each). V shed 4 bases and J shed 4 bases, with 17 bases lying between them. This CDR3 comprises 16 residues. Germline values: CDR1 SGHRS, CDR2 YFSETQ. The CDR3 nucleotides read TGCGCCAGCAGCCCCATTGGACGGGGGCTCACCGGGGAGCTGTTTTTT. Its protein product is CASSPIGRGLTGELFF.